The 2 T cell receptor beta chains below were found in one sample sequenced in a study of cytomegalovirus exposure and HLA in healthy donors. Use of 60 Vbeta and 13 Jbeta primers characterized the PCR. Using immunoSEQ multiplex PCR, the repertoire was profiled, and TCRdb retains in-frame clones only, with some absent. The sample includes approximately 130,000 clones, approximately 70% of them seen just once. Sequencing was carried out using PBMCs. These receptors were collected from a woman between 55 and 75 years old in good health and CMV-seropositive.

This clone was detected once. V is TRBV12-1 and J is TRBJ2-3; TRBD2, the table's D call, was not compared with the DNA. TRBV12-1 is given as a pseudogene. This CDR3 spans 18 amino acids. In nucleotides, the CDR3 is TGTGCCAGCAGCTTTCATGGGAGCCCGCGGGGGGGAACAGATACGCAGTATTTT. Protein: CASSFHGSPRGGTDTQYF.

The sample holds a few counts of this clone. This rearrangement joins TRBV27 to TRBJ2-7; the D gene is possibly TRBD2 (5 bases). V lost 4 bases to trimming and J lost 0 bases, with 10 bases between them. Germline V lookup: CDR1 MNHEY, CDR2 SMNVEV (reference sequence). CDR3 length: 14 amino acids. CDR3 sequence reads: CASSSGVGSYEQYF. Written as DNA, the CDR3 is TGTGCCAGCAGTTCCGGGGTTGGCTCCTACGAGCAGTACTTC.